This TCR beta chain originates from a study of blood T cell repertoires in COVID-19. This clone showed up many times. This CDR3 has 14 amino acids. Trimming took off 4 bases at V and 4 bases at J, with 13 bases between the two ends. The germline V gene has CDR1 SGHRS and CDR2 YFSETQ. Using immunoSEQ multiplex PCR, the repertoire was profiled, and TCRdb retains in-frame clones only, with some absent. Of hundreds of thousands of clones listed, more than 75% are singletons. The TCR originated in a middle-aged man in a cohort exposed to, infected with or recovered from COVID-19 (not recorded which). The sample consisted of PBMCs or T cells enriched from blood (not recorded which). V gene TRBV5-1 combines with J gene TRBJ2-3, with D possibly TRBD2 on 6 matching bases. CDR3 nucleotides: TGCGCCAGCAGCCGCCGGGAGAACCCAGATACGCAGTATTTT. Its translation is CASSRRENPDTQYF.